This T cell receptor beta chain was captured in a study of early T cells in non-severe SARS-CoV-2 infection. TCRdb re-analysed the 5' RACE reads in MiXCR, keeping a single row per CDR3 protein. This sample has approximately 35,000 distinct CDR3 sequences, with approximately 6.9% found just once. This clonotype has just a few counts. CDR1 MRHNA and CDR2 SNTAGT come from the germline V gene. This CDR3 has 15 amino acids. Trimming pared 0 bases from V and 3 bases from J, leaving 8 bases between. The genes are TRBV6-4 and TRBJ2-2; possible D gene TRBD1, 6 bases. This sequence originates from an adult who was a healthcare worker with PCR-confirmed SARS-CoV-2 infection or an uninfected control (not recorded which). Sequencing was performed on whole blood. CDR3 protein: CASSDSPGDTGELFF. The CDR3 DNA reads TGTGCCAGCAGTGACTCCCCAGGGGACACCGGGGAGCTGTTTTTT.